Below, 8 T cell receptor beta chains from the same sample are listed, as sequenced in a study of blood T cell repertoires in COVID-19. Clones were sequenced by immunoSEQ multiplex PCR, and TCRdb holds only the in-frame ones, with some missing. The repertoire holds approximately 230,000 clones, around 89% seen once, with over 4% in the top ten. The sequencing input was PBMCs or T cells enriched from blood (not recorded which). These receptors came from a woman aged 25 to 45 who had recovered from COVID-19.

The chain carries TRBV4-3 and TRBJ1-1, with 8 bases that match TRBD1. The CDR3 covers 14 residues. Germline V gene data show CDR1 as LGHNA and CDR2 as YSLEER. Trimming took 0 bases from V and 3 from J; bases not matched to a gene: 0. CDR3 DNA: TGCGCCAGCAGCCAAGAACAGGGGGACACTGAAGCTTTCTTT. Its translation: CASSQEQGDTEAFF.

V usage is TRBV24-1 and J usage is TRBJ2-1; possible D gene TRBD2, 5 bases. Trimming left V 5 bases short and J 0 bases short, with 19 bases between. The CDR3 runs to 18 residues. In germline, CDR1 is KGHDR, CDR2 SFDVKD. In DNA form, the CDR3 reads TGTGCCACCAGTGCCCCCGGTCGGGGATTTAGCTCCTACAATGAGCAGTTCTTC. Translating gives CATSAPGRGFSSYNEQFF.

J is TRBJ1-4 and V is TRBV27; 7 positions match TRBD1. CDR3 size: 15 residues. Germline V gene sequence: CDR1 MNHEY, CDR2 SMNVEV (reference sequence). V was clipped by 2 bases and J by 2 bases; unmatched bases: 2. CDR3 residues: CASSLQGETNEKLFF. The CDR3 nucleotides are TGTGCCAGCAGTTTACAGGGGGAGACTAATGAAAAACTGTTTTTT.

This chain connects TRBV10-3 to TRBJ2-3, with D perhaps TRBD2 (6 bases). This CDR3 comprises 14 residues. Per germline, CDR1 ENHRY and CDR2 SYGVKD. V was pared by 4 bases and J by 2 bases, with 10 bases between. As DNA, the CDR3 is TGTGCCATCAGTGCAGCGGGCAACACAGATACGCAGTATTTT. It is translated as CAISAAGNTDTQYF.

This chain links TRBV7-9 with TRBJ2-1, with 11 nucleotides matching TRBD2. Losses at the gene ends were 7 bases for V and 5 bases for J; bases not matched to a gene: 4. CDR1 and CDR2 from the germline V gene are SEHNR and FQNEAQ (reference sequence). This CDR3 has 14 amino acids. The chain's CDR3 is CASILLAGDNEQFF. Here the CDR3 DNA reads TGTGCCAGCATCCTACTAGCGGGGGACAATGAGCAGTTCTTC.

This chain uses TRBV7-2 with TRBJ1-2, with a tentative D call TRBD1 (5 bases). Per germline, CDR1 SGHTA and CDR2 FQGNSA. Trimming shortened V by 1 base and J by 8 bases, and 14 bases separated the two germline ends. The CDR3 has 14 residues. The CDR3 spells CASSLGAQGIGYTF. CDR3 DNA: TGTGCCAGCAGCTTAGGAGCCCAGGGTATCGGCTACACCTTC.

This chain links TRBV7-2 with TRBJ1-5; TRBD1 is a possible D gene (6 bases). Trimming cost V 5 bases and J 4 bases, with 12 bases left between them. Germline V gene lookup returns CDR1 SGHTA and CDR2 FQGNSA. The CDR3 loop spans 14 amino acids. The CDR3: CASSLDTGNQPQHF. As DNA, the CDR3 is TGTGCCAGCAGCCTCGATACAGGGAATCAGCCCCAGCATTTT.

CDR3 residues: CVTHLDPQGGTEAFF. The CDR3 DNA reads TGTGTCACCCACTTAGATCCCCAGGGGGGCACTGAAGCTTTCTTT. This sequence joins TRBV11-2 and TRBJ1-1, with 7 bases fitting TRBD1. CDR3 length: 15 amino acids. Germline values: CDR1 SGHAT, CDR2 FQNNGV.